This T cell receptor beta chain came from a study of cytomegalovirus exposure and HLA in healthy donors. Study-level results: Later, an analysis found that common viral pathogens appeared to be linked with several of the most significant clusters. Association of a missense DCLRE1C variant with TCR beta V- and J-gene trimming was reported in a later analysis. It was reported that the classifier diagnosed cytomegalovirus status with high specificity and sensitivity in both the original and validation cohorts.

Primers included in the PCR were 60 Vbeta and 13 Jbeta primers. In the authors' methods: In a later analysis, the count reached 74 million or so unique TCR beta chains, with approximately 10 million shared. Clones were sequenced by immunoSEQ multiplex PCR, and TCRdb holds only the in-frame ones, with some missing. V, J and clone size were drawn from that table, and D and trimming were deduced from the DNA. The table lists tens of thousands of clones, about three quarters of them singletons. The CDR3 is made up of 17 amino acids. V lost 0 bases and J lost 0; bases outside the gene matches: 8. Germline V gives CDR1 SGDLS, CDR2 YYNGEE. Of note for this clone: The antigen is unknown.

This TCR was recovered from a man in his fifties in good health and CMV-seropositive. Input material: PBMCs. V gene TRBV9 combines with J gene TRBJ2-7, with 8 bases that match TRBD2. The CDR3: CASSVATGLAGSYEQYF. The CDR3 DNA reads TGTGCCAGCAGCGTAGCTACGGGGCTAGCGGGCTCCTACGAGCAGTACTTC.